One sample yielded the 25 T cell receptor beta chains listed below, sequenced in a study of control samples from healthy donors and cancer patients. Sequencing used immunoSEQ multiplex PCR; TCRdb keeps in-frame clones, though not all of them. The data contain about 120,000 clones, around 90% of them singletons. Source material: blood. Receptors originate from a man in his forties or fifties in good health.

This chain links TRBV6-1 with TRBJ2-5; the D gene is possibly TRBD1 (6 bases). The CDR3 spans 15 residues. Trimming removed 2 bases from V and 1 base from J, with 11 bases in between. The germline V gene has CDR1 MNHNS and CDR2 SASEGT. The CDR3 is CASSESWGPQETQYF. CDR3 DNA: TGTGCCAGCAGTGAAAGTTGGGGGCCCCAAGAGACCCAGTACTTC.

J is TRBJ1-4 and V is TRBV13; 12 nucleotides match TRBD1. This CDR3 has 17 residues. The trim removed 4 bases at V and 7 bases at J, leaving 10 bases unmatched. CDR1 and CDR2 from the germline V gene are PRHDT and FYEKMQ (reference sequence). In DNA, the CDR3 is TGTGCCAGCAGCTCACGGGACAGGGGGCGGCACGGTGAAAAACTGTTTTTT. Translating gives CASSSRDRGRHGEKLFF. Full variable domain (remainder filled in from reference TRBV13 and TRBJ1-4): AAGVIQSPRHLIKEKRETATLKCYPIPRHDTVYWYQQGPGQDPQFLISFYEKMQSDKGSIPDRFSAQQFSDYHSELNMSSLELGDSALYFCASSSRDRGRHGEKLFFGSGTQLSVL.

The chain links TRBV3-1 (or the pseudogene TRBV3-2) to TRBJ2-5, with D possibly being TRBD2 (7 bases). Germline assignment: CDR1 LGHDT and CDR2 YNNKEL (reference sequence). The CDR3 loop spans 14 amino acids. Trimming took off 4 bases at V and 4 bases at J, with 13 bases between the two ends. CDR3 coding DNA: TGTGCCAGCAGCCGGGGGGGCGATGCAGAGACCCAGTACTTC. This encodes CASSRGGDAETQYF.

The chain employs TRBV30 and TRBJ1-2; tentatively, D is TRBD1 (6 bases). The V gene lost 5 bases and the J gene lost 4 bases, with 17 bases spanning the gap. From germline, CDR1 is GTSNPN and CDR2 SVGIG (reference sequence). The CDR3 loop spans 14 amino acids. CDR3 in amino acids: CAWSLSQGFYGYTF. The CDR3 region has the DNA TGTGCCTGGTCTCTTTCACAGGGATTCTATGGCTACACCTTC.

The chain joins TRBV7-3 to TRBJ2-1; D possibly corresponds to TRBD2 (6 bases). Germline CDR1 SGHTA, CDR2 FQGTGA. The CDR3 loop spans 16 amino acids. V was cut by 2 bases and J by 5 bases, with 16 bases left in between. The DNA of the CDR3 is TGTGCCAGCAGCTTAGGTCGCGGGAAGTTTAACAATGAGCAGTTCTTC. Encoded protein: CASSLGRGKFNNEQFF.

In its sample, this clone was seen once. The CDR3 DNA reads as TGCACCAGCAGCCAGGATGAGAATGAGCAGTTCTTC. The encoded protein is CTSSQDENEQFF. The rearrangement joins TRBV1 to TRBJ2-1. TRBV1 is termed a pseudogene. The CDR3 has 12 amino acids.

The V gene is TRBV11-1, the J gene TRBJ2-1, with 8 nucleotides matching TRBD2. The CDR3 extends over 13 amino acids. The germline gives CDR1 SGHAT, CDR2 FQDESV (reference sequence). Trimming took 3 bases from V and 9 from J; bases not matched to a gene: 4. The chain's CDR3 is CASSLAGGGEQFF. CDR3 bases: TGTGCCAGCAGCTTGGCGGGGGGAGGTGAGCAGTTCTTC.

This clone has a single count. The chain employs TRBV5-1 and TRBJ2-1, with TRBD2 matching over 8 bases. The CDR3 runs to 16 residues. J was trimmed by 0 bases and V by 3 bases; bases with no gene match: 5. Germline V gene sequence: CDR1 SGHRS, CDR2 YFSETQ. CDR3 DNA sequence: TGCGCCAGCAGCTCGGGACTAGTAACCTCCTACAATGAGCAGTTCTTC. This translates into CASSSGLVTSYNEQFF. The full variable domain, with the rest looked up from reference TRBV5-1 and TRBJ2-1, is KAGVTQTPRYLIKTRGQQVTLSCSPISGHRSVSWYQQTPGQGLQFLFEYFSETQRNKGNFPGRFSGRQFSNSRSEMNVSTLELGDSALYLCASSSGLVTSYNEQFFGPGTRLTVL.

The V and J genes are TRBV21-1 and TRBJ2-7. TRBV21-1 is described as a pseudogene. The length of the CDR3 is 16 residues. CDR3 loop: CASSKSTGQVSGEQYF. As DNA, the CDR3 is TGTGCCAGCAGCAAATCAACTGGGCAGGTTTCGGGCGAGCAGTACTTC.

In DNA, the CDR3 is TGTGCCAGCAGCTTAGCAGCGGGCATTAAGAATCCTGAAGCTTTCTTT. Its translation is CASSLAAGIKNPEAFF. The rearrangement joins TRBV7-8 to TRBJ1-1; no reliable D call. Per the germline V gene, CDR1 is SGHVS and CDR2 is FQNEAQ. CDR3 size: 16 residues. V dropped 0 bases and J dropped 6 bases, with 17 bases sitting between them.

V gene TRBV10-3 combines with J gene TRBJ1-2; D ambiguous. V lost 2 bases, J lost 4 bases, and 20 bases lay in between. The germline CDR1 and CDR2 sequences are ENHRY and SYGVKD. This CDR3 has 17 amino acids. This chain's CDR3 is CAISEPLTPGKTYGYTF. CDR3 bases: TGTGCCATCAGTGAGCCCCTGACCCCTGGCAAGACCTATGGCTACACCTTC.

The rearrangement joins TRBV6-1 to TRBJ2-3; D remains unclear. The germline V gene has CDR1 MNHNS and CDR2 SASEGT. CDR3 size: 16 residues. V was trimmed by 2 bases and J by 2 bases, leaving 14 bases between them. The CDR3 nucleotides are TGTGCCAGCAGTGAAATAGTAGGGCATTTCACAGATACGCAGTATTTT. This gives the protein CASSEIVGHFTDTQYF.

This clone came up a few times. J is TRBJ1-4 and V is TRBV4-2, with no clear D. Trimming pared 1 base from V and 8 bases from J, leaving 11 bases between. CDR3 length: 14 residues. The germline gives CDR1 LGHNA, CDR2 YNFKEQ. CDR3 loop: CASSQAREGEKLFF. CDR3 in DNA: TGTGCCAGCAGCCAAGCCCGGGAAGGGGAAAAACTGTTTTTT.

This chain uses TRBV7-9 with TRBJ2-3, with 7 bases matching TRBD1. V was clipped by 5 bases and J by 0 bases; unmatched bases: 8. Germline CDR1 is SEHNR and CDR2 is FQNEAQ (reference sequence). CDR3 size: 16 residues. The CDR3 here is CASSNHRGRSTDTQYF. The CDR3 DNA is TGTGCCAGCAGCAACCACAGGGGACGAAGCACAGATACGCAGTATTTT.

The rearrangement uses TRBV4-1 and TRBJ2-2; perhaps TRBD1 as D (5 bases). Trimming took off 4 bases at V and 4 bases at J, with 10 bases between the two ends. Germline CDR1 and CDR2: MGHRA and YSYEKL. The CDR3 consists of 14 residues. CDR3: CASSLKTGTGELFF. The CDR3 bases are TGCGCCAGCAGCCTTAAAACAGGCACCGGGGAGCTGTTTTTT.

The V and J genes are TRBV24-1 and TRBJ2-2; D is undetermined. V was cut by 4 bases and J by 0 bases, with 8 bases left in between. The CDR3 sequence is 15 residues long. Germline values: CDR1 KGHDR, CDR2 SFDVKD. The CDR3 protein is CATSESKANTGELFF. The CDR3, as DNA: TGTGCCACCAGTGAGTCTAAAGCGAACACCGGGGAGCTGTTTTTT.

CDR3 amino acids: CASSLDARAQNTEAFF. The DNA for the CDR3 is TGCGCCAGCAGCTTGGATGCTAGGGCCCAGAACACTGAAGCTTTCTTT. V usage is TRBV5-1 and J usage is TRBJ1-1, with D uncertain. Germline CDR1 is SGHRS and CDR2 is YFSETQ. V lost 0 bases and J 1 base, leaving 13 bases between the germline ends. This CDR3 has 16 amino acids.

This rearrangement joins TRBV19 to TRBJ2-1; 7 bases are a match to TRBD1. The trim removed 5 bases at V and 9 bases at J, leaving 16 bases unmatched. The length of the CDR3 is 16 residues. Germline assignment: CDR1 LNHDA and CDR2 SQIVND (reference sequence). This CDR3 reads CASSPSGTVLGTEQFF. CDR3 DNA: TGTGCCAGTAGTCCCTCAGGGACAGTGCTAGGGACTGAGCAGTTCTTC.

CDR3 sequence reads: CASSFWEVNTEAFF. The CDR3 coding sequence is TGTGCCAGCAGCTTTTGGGAGGTGAACACTGAAGCTTTCTTT. J is TRBJ1-1 and V is TRBV5-4; D remains ambiguous. The V end lost 2 bases, the J end lost 0 bases, and 8 bases lay between the germline ends. Germline V gene lookup returns CDR1 SGHNT and CDR2 YYREEE (reference sequence). This CDR3 spans 14 amino acids. Full variable domain (remainder filled in from reference TRBV5-4 and TRBJ1-1): ETGVTQSPTHLIKTRGQQVTLRCSSQSGHNTVSWYQQALGQGPQFIFQYYREEENGRGNFPPRFSGLQFPNYSSELNVNALELDDSALYLCASSFWEVNTEAFFGQGTRLTVV.

This clone has just one count. The chain combines TRBV6-5 with TRBJ2-7; D might be TRBD2 (5 bases). V dropped 8 bases and J dropped 3 bases, with 14 bases sitting between them. The CDR3 length is 13 residues. From germline, CDR1 is MNHEY and CDR2 SVGAGI. The CDR3 DNA reads as TGTGCCAGCGCTCAAGCGGCGGGCTACGAGCAGTACTTC. Its translation is CASAQAAGYEQYF.

V gene TRBV27 combines with J gene TRBJ2-3, with D unresolved. Germline V gives CDR1 MNHEY, CDR2 SMNVEV (reference sequence). This CDR3 comprises 14 residues. V was trimmed by 7 bases and J by 0 bases, leaving 11 bases between them. CDR3 amino acids: CASNSGSSTDTQYF. The CDR3 DNA sequence: TGTGCCAGCAACTCCGGTTCTAGCACAGATACGCAGTATTTT.

The chain has TRBV3-1 (or the pseudogene TRBV3-2) and TRBJ1-4; D call uncertain. CDR1 LGHDT and CDR2 YNNKEL come from the germline V gene (reference sequence). The CDR3 extends over 14 amino acids. Trimming removed 5 bases at V and 7 bases at J, with 14 bases between. Here the CDR3 DNA reads TGTGCCAGCAGCTCCCGGGAGCAAGGTGAAAAACTGTTTTTT. It yields the protein CASSSREQGEKLFF.

V usage is TRBV19 and J usage is TRBJ2-5, with 10 bases matching TRBD1. V trimming: 1 base; J trimming: 0 bases; junction bases outside the gene matches: 5. The CDR3 length is 17 residues. CDR1 LNHDA and CDR2 SQIVND come from the germline V gene (reference sequence). CDR3 in DNA: TGTGCCAGTAGTATAGGGGGGACAGGGGCCTACCAAGAGACCCAGTACTTC. Amino acid sequence: CASSIGGTGAYQETQYF.

The chain joins TRBV27 to TRBJ1-4, with a tentative D call TRBD1 (5 bases). Germline V gene sequence: CDR1 MNHEY, CDR2 SMNVEV (reference sequence). Trimming pared 5 bases from V and 3 bases from J, leaving 19 bases between. CDR3 size: 17 residues. DNA for the CDR3: TGTGCCAGCAGTACACGAGGGACCACCTGGTCTAATGAAAAACTGTTTTTT. This gives the protein CASSTRGTTWSNEKLFF. The whole variable domain, remainder taken from reference TRBV27 and TRBJ1-4, is EAQVTQNPRYLITVTGKKLTVTCSQNMNHEYMSWYRQDPGLGLRQIYYSMNVEVTDKGDVPEGYKVSRKEKRNFPLILESPSPNQTSLYFCASSTRGTTWSNEKLFFGSGTQLSVL.

The chain is built from TRBV6-4 and TRBJ2-1, with D perhaps TRBD2 (5 bases). The CDR3 covers 14 residues. The germline CDR1 and CDR2 sequences are MRHNA and SNTAGT. Trimming stripped 3 bases from V and 2 bases from J, with 8 bases between. The DNA for the CDR3 is TGTGCCAGCAGTGAGTCCGGGGCCTACAATGAGCAGTTCTTC. Translating it yields CASSESGAYNEQFF.